This TCR beta chain derives from a study of T-cell reconstitution after alpha-beta-depleted transplantation in children. This clonotype was observed at least ten times. Trimming at V came to 5 bases and at J to 2 bases, leaving 9 bases not matched to a gene. Germline assignment: CDR1 DFQATT and CDR2 SNEGSKA (reference sequence). The CDR3 runs 16 residues. Unique molecular identifiers were incorporated into the prepared TCRbeta library. TCRdb analysed the PCR reads with MiXCR anew, one entry per CDR3 protein. The table includes roughly 100,000 distinct CDR3 sequences, 7% to 9% detected once. Sample: PBMCs from the stem cell graft donor, taken from the stem cell graft. This TCR was recovered from a human donor who donated a stem cell graft to a child with congenital amegakaryocytic thrombocytopenia. The chain is built from TRBV20-1 and TRBJ2-7, with TRBD2 identical over 13 bases. The CDR3 nucleotides read TGCAGTGCTTCCAGATCCGGACTAGCGGGAGCCTACGAGCAGTACTTC. Translating it yields CSASRSGLAGAYEQYF.